The source of this TCR beta chain is a study of T-cell reconstitution after alpha-beta-depleted transplantation in children. Study-wide results and limits: Day-60 TCRbeta diversity that was high in some patients was derived from surviving recipient T cells and thymic progenitors. Counts and diversity of T cells one year after transplant came mostly from newly produced T cells. Several hundred rapidly expanded clones from non-depleted graft cells reportedly supplied alpha-beta T cells about two months post-transplant.

The TCRbeta library incorporated unique molecular identifiers. TCRdb reanalysed the PCR reads using MiXCR and keeps one entry per CDR3 protein. The sample includes roughly 340,000 distinct CDR3 sequences, under 20% seen only once; the top ten take roughly 40%. Trimming took 4 bases from V and 4 from J, leaving 9 bases between them. CDR3 length: 13 amino acids. About this clonotype itself: Its antigen is still unknown.

This receptor was identified in a male patient under 10 years old who had a stem cell transplant for acute lymphoblastic leukemia, so the T cells may come from the graft donor. Sequencing used PBMCs, mostly from graft donor cells, obtained 360 days after TCRalphabeta/CD19-depleted stem cell transplant. This chain links TRBV12-3 or TRBV12-4 with TRBJ2-3, with D maybe TRBD2 (6 bases). CDR3 DNA sequence: TGTGCCAGCAGTTCGTTAGCGGCAGATACGCAGTATTTT. Protein sequence: CASSSLAADTQYF.